The 14 T cell receptor beta chains below were found in one sample sequenced in a study of blood T cell repertoires in COVID-19. The table came from immunoSEQ multiplex PCR; TCRdb's copy has only in-frame clones and leaves some out. The table lists about 180,000 clones, over 80% of them singletons. Material: peripheral blood. These receptors came from a woman aged 50 to 65 with acute or convalescent COVID-19.

J is TRBJ2-3 and V is TRBV12-1; TRBD2 was called by the table and not checked on the DNA. TRBV12-1 counts as a pseudogene. The CDR3 has 17 amino acids. CDR3 in amino acids: CASSLKVRGATADTQYF. The CDR3 DNA is TGTGCCAGCAGCCTTAAAGTGCGGGGGGCTACGGCAGATACGCAGTATTTT.

The chain is built from TRBV10-3 and TRBJ1-1; no reliable D call. Germline CDR1 is ENHRY and CDR2 is SYGVKD. V lost 9 bases and J 1 base, leaving 12 bases between the germline ends. This CDR3 has 13 residues. The CDR3 sequence: CAIVEAANTEAFF. The CDR3 DNA reads as TGTGCCATAGTGGAGGCAGCGAACACTGAAGCTTTCTTT.

The genes are TRBV18 and TRBJ2-1; 9 bases map to TRBD1. Germline values: CDR1 KGHSH, CDR2 LQKENI. The CDR3 consists of 16 residues. J was trimmed by 3 bases and V by 0 bases; bases with no gene match: 3. The CDR3 loop reads CASSPPGQGNYNEQFF. As DNA, the CDR3 is TGTGCCAGCTCACCACCGGGACAGGGCAACTACAATGAGCAGTTCTTC.

V gene TRBV28 combines with J gene TRBJ2-7; D is possibly TRBD2 (7 bases). V shed 6 bases and J shed 2 bases, with 11 bases lying between them. CDR1 and CDR2 (germline): MDHEN, SYDVKM. The length of the CDR3 is 13 residues. CDR3: CASRGGPTYEQYF. CDR3 nucleotide sequence: TGTGCCAGCAGGGGGGGGCCGACCTACGAGCAGTACTTC.

The table lists this clone with a count of one. The chain links TRBV30 to TRBJ1-4; 8 nucleotides line up with TRBD1. This CDR3 has 14 amino acids. Germline lookup yields CDR1 GTSNPN and CDR2 SVGIG (reference sequence). J was trimmed by 0 bases and V by 4 bases; bases with no gene match: 1. The CDR3 protein is CAWTGGATNEKLFF. The DNA for the CDR3 is TGTGCCTGGACAGGGGGCGCAACTAATGAAAAACTGTTTTTT.

V usage is TRBV7-2 and J usage is TRBJ2-7; 9 nucleotides agree with TRBD2. Germline V CDR1 and CDR2: SGHTA, FQGNSA. The CDR3 runs 15 residues. Losses at the gene ends were 6 bases for V and 0 bases for J; bases not matched to a gene: 6. The DNA of the CDR3 is TGTGCCAGCAGACCCCCTAGCGGGAACTCCTACGAGCAGTACTTC. Its protein product is CASRPPSGNSYEQYF.

In this sample, this clone turned up once. This chain uses TRBV20-1 with TRBJ2-3; 9 bases agree with TRBD2. CDR1 and CDR2 (germline): DFQATT, SNEGSKA (reference sequence). The CDR3 covers 13 residues. Trimming at V came to 3 bases and at J to 6 bases, leaving 4 bases not matched to a gene. For the CDR3, the DNA is TGCAGTGCTAGTGCGGGGGGGGGCGATACGCAGTATTTT. It codes for CSASAGGGDTQYF.

This clone has just one count. The V gene is TRBV5-4, the J gene TRBJ1-1, with D uncertain. The CDR3 sequence is 12 residues long. Trimming took off 4 bases at V and 5 bases at J, with 9 bases between the two ends. Germline CDR1 and CDR2: SGHNT and YYREEE (reference sequence). The DNA for the CDR3 is TGTGCCAGCAGCCTAGGATTGACTGAAGCTTTCTTT. Translating gives CASSLGLTEAFF.

The rearrangement joins TRBV19 to TRBJ2-2; D possibly corresponds to TRBD1 (6 bases). The ends were cut back, 6 bases at V and 5 bases at J, with 16 bases in the middle. Per germline, CDR1 LNHDA and CDR2 SQIVND (reference sequence). The CDR3 contains 15 residues. CDR3 nucleotides: TGTGCCAGTAGCGACCCGCGAAGGGGGACCGGGGAGCTGTTTTTT. Translating gives CASSDPRRGTGELFF.

The V call is TRBV6-5, the J call TRBJ2-2; D may be TRBD1 (5 bases). Trimming left V 6 bases short and J 5 bases short, with 7 bases between. Germline loops: CDR1 MNHEY, CDR2 SVGAGI. CDR3 length: 12 residues. CDR3 bases: TGTGCCAGCAGGCAGGGTACCGGGGAGCTGTTTTTT. Translation: CASRQGTGELFF.

This rearrangement joins TRBV24-1 to TRBJ2-1; 9 bases are a match to TRBD2. With V trimmed by 3 bases and J by 3 bases, 8 bases remained unmatched. Looked up from germline, CDR1 is KGHDR and CDR2 is SFDVKD. This CDR3 comprises 17 residues. For the CDR3, the DNA is TGTGCCACCAGTGATGCTAGACTAGCGGATTTCTACAATGAGCAGTTCTTC. This sequence encodes CATSDARLADFYNEQFF.

The sample holds one count of this clone. The genes are TRBV10-1 and TRBJ2-2; possibly TRBD2 for D (6 bases). V dropped 4 bases and J dropped 4 bases, with 10 bases sitting between them. Germline CDR1 is WNHNN and CDR2 is SYGVQD (reference sequence). This CDR3 contains 14 residues. The CDR3 is CASSGRRATGELFF. The CDR3 nucleotides read TGCGCCAGCAGTGGGCGGAGGGCCACCGGGGAGCTGTTTTTT.

The chain couples TRBV5-1 to TRBJ2-5; D is perhaps TRBD2 (5 bases). Germline V gene lookup returns CDR1 SGHRS and CDR2 YFSETQ. The V gene lost 4 bases and the J gene lost 5 bases, with 18 bases spanning the gap. This CDR3 is built from 15 residues. Here the CDR3 reads CASSPPDFQGETQYF. In DNA form, the CDR3 reads TGCGCCAGCAGCCCGCCGGACTTTCAAGGGGAGACCCAGTACTTC. The full variable domain, rest sourced from reference TRBV5-1 and TRBJ2-5, is KAGVTQTPRYLIKTRGQQVTLSCSPISGHRSVSWYQQTPGQGLQFLFEYFSETQRNKGNFPGRFSGRQFSNSRSEMNVSTLELGDSALYLCASSPPDFQGETQYFGPGTRLLVL.

The genes are TRBV9 and TRBJ1-1, with TRBD1 matching 8 bases. Germline CDR1 is SGDLS and CDR2 is YYNGEE. J was trimmed by 5 bases and V by 3 bases; bases with no gene match: 6. CDR3 length equals 14 residues. The CDR3 here is CASSARQGSTEAFF. In nucleotides, the CDR3 is TGTGCCAGCAGCGCCAGACAGGGGAGTACTGAAGCTTTCTTT.